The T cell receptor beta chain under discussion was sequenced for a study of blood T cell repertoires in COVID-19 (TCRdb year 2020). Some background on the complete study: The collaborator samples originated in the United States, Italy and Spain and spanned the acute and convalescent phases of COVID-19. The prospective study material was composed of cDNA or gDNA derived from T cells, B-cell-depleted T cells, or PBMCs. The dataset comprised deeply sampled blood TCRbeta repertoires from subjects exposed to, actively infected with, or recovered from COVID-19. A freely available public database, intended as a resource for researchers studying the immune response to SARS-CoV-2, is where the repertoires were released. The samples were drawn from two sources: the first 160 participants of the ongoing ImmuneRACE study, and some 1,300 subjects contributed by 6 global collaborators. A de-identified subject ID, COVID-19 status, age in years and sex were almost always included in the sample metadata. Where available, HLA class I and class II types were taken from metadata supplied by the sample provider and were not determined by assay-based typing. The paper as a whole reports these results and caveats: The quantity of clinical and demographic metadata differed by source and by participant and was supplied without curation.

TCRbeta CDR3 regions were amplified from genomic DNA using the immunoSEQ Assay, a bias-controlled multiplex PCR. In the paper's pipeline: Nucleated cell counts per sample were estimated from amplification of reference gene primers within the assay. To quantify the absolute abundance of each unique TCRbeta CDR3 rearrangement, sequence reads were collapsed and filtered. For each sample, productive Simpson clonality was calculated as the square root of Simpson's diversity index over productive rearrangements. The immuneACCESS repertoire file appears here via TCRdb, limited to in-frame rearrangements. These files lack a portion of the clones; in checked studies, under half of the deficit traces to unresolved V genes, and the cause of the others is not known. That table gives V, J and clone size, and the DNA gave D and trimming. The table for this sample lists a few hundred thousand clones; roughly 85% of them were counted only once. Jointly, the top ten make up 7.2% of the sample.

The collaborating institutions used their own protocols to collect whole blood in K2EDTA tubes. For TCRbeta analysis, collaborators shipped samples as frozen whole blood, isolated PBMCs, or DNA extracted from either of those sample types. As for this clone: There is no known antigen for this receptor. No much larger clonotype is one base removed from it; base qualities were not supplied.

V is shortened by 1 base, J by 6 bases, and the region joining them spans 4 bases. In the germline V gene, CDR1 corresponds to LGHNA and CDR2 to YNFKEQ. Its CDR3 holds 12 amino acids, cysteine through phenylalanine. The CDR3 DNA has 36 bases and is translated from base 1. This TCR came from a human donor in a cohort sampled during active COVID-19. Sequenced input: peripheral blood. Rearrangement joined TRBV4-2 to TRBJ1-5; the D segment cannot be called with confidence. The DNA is TGTGCCAGCAGCCAAGTCGGTCAGCCCCAGCATTTT. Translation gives CASSQVGQPQHF.